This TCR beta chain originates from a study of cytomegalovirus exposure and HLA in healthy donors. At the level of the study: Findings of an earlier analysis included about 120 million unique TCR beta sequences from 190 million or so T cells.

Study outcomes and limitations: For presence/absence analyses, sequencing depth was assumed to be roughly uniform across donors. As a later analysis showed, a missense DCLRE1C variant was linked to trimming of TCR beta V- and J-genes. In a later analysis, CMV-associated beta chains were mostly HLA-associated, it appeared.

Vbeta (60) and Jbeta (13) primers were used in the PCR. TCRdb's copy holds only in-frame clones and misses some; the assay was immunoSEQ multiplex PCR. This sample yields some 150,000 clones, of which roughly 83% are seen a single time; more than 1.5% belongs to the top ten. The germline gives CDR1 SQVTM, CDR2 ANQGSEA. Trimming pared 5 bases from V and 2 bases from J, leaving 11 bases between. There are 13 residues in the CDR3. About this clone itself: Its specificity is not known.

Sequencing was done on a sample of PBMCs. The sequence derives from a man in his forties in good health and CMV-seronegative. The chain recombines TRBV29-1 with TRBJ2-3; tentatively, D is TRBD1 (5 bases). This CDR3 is CSVRRGLTDTQYF. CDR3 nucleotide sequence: TGCAGCGTTCGTAGGGGCCTCACAGATACGCAGTATTTT.